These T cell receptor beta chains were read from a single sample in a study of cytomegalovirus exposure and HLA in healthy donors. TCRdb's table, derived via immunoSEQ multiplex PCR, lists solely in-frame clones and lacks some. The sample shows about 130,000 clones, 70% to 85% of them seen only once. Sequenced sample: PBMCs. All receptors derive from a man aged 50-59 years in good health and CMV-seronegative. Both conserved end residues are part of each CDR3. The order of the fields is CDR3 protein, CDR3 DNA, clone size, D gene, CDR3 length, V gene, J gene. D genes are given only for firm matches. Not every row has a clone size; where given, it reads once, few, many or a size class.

CDR3 protein: CASSTNPPYRGYF
CDR3 DNA: TGTGCCAGTAGTACCAACCCCCCCTACAGGGGGTACTTC
clone size: .
D gene: TRBD1
CDR3 length: 13
V gene: TRBV19
J gene: TRBJ2-4

CDR3 protein: CASSLGAGGYNEQFF
CDR3 DNA: TGTGCTAGCAGCTTAGGGGCAGGGGGCTACAATGAGCAGTTCTTC
clone size: .
D gene: TRBD1
CDR3 length: 15
V gene: TRBV7-7
J gene: TRBJ2-1

CDR3 protein: CASSVGASAPTDTQYF
CDR3 DNA: TGTGCCAGCAGCGTAGGGGCTAGCGCCCCCACAGATACGCAGTATTTT
clone size: .
D gene: .
CDR3 length: 16
V gene: TRBV9
J gene: TRBJ2-3

CDR3 protein: CASSELAGGQETQYF
CDR3 DNA: TGCGCCAGCAGTGAGTTAGCGGGGGGGCAAGAGACCCAGTACTTC
clone size: .
D gene: TRBD2
CDR3 length: 15
V gene: TRBV10-1
J gene: TRBJ2-5

CDR3 protein: CASSPVAGGTDTQYF
CDR3 DNA: TGCGCCAGCAGCCCGGTAGCGGGGGGCACAGATACGCAGTATTTT
clone size: .
D gene: TRBD2
CDR3 length: 15
V gene: TRBV5-1
J gene: TRBJ2-3

CDR3 protein: CASSTGQGASYEQYF
CDR3 DNA: TGCGCCAGCAGCACCGGACAGGGTGCGTCCTACGAGCAGTACTTC
clone size: .
D gene: TRBD1
CDR3 length: 15
V gene: TRBV5-1
J gene: TRBJ2-7

CDR3 protein: CASNDRGGYGYTF
CDR3 DNA: TGTGCCAGCAACGACAGGGGAGGCTATGGCTACACCTTC
clone size: .
D gene: TRBD1
CDR3 length: 13
V gene: TRBV6-1
J gene: TRBJ1-2

CDR3 protein: CASRPTGDDGYTF
CDR3 DNA: TGTGCCAGCAGGCCGACAGGGGACGATGGCTACACCTTC
clone size: .
D gene: TRBD1
CDR3 length: 13
V gene: TRBV27
J gene: TRBJ1-2

CDR3 protein: CASSPDRGRTGELFF
CDR3 DNA: TGTGCCAGCAGCCCGGACAGGGGTCGGACCGGGGAGCTGTTTTTT
clone size: .
D gene: TRBD1
CDR3 length: 15
V gene: TRBV11-3
J gene: TRBJ2-2

CDR3 protein: CASRWDRKMNTEAFF
CDR3 DNA: TGTGCCAGTCGCTGGGACAGAAAAATGAACACTGAAGCTTTCTTT
clone size: .
D gene: TRBD1
CDR3 length: 15
V gene: TRBV6-1
J gene: TRBJ1-1

CDR3 protein: CASIGTNGYEQYF
CDR3 DNA: TGTGCCAGCATTGGGACTAACGGATACGAGCAGTACTTC
clone size: .
D gene: TRBD2
CDR3 length: 13
V gene: TRBV2
J gene: TRBJ2-7

CDR3 protein: CASSISGEYNEQFF
CDR3 DNA: TGTGCCAGTAGTATCTCGGGGGAGTACAATGAGCAGTTCTTC
clone size: .
D gene: .
CDR3 length: 14
V gene: TRBV19
J gene: TRBJ2-1

CDR3 protein: CASSDRAGANVLTF
CDR3 DNA: TGTGCCAGTAGCGACAGGGCTGGGGCCAACGTCCTGACTTTC
clone size: .
D gene: TRBD1
CDR3 length: 14
V gene: TRBV19
J gene: TRBJ2-6

CDR3 protein: CASRVPGTAYEQYF
CDR3 DNA: TGTGCCAGCAGAGTGCCCGGGACAGCCTACGAGCAGTACTTC
clone size: .
D gene: TRBD1
CDR3 length: 14
V gene: TRBV2
J gene: TRBJ2-7

CDR3 protein: CASSWGGTFSGNTIYF
CDR3 DNA: TGTGCCAGCAGCTGGGGGGGGACCTTCTCTGGAAACACCATATATTTT
clone size: .
D gene: .
CDR3 length: 16
V gene: TRBV13
J gene: TRBJ1-3

CDR3 protein: CASSKRTGGDTEAFF
CDR3 DNA: TGTGCCAGCAGCAAACGGACCGGGGGAGACACTGAAGCTTTCTTT
clone size: .
D gene: .
CDR3 length: 15
V gene: TRBV7-2
J gene: TRBJ1-1

CDR3 protein: CASSYSSPDEQYF
CDR3 DNA: TGTGCCAGCAGTTACTCGAGCCCGGACGAGCAGTACTTC
clone size: .
D gene: .
CDR3 length: 13
V gene: TRBV6-6
J gene: TRBJ2-7

CDR3 protein: CASSPLGGTGELFF
CDR3 DNA: TGTGCCAGCAGCCCCCTCGGGGGCACCGGGGAGCTGTTTTTT
clone size: few
D gene: .
CDR3 length: 14
V gene: TRBV7-6
J gene: TRBJ2-2

CDR3 protein: CASSIKGLGTEAFF
CDR3 DNA: TGTGCCAGTAGTATAAAGGGGCTGGGCACTGAAGCTTTCTTT
clone size: .
D gene: .
CDR3 length: 14
V gene: TRBV19
J gene: TRBJ1-1

CDR3 protein: CASSPYTGDNQPQHF
CDR3 DNA: TGTGCCAGCAGTCCCTACACAGGGGACAATCAGCCCCAGCATTTT
clone size: .
D gene: TRBD1
CDR3 length: 15
V gene: TRBV27
J gene: TRBJ1-5

CDR3 protein: CASSYRVDQPQHF
CDR3 DNA: TGTGCCAGTAGCTACAGGGTTGATCAGCCCCAGCATTTT
clone size: once
D gene: .
CDR3 length: 13
V gene: TRBV19
J gene: TRBJ1-5

CDR3 protein: CASRETNTGELFF
CDR3 DNA: TGTGCCAGCAGAGAGACGAACACCGGGGAGCTGTTTTTT
clone size: .
D gene: .
CDR3 length: 13
V gene: TRBV6-1
J gene: TRBJ2-2

CDR3 protein: CATSTLGQGNEKLFF
CDR3 DNA: TGTGCCACCAGCACTTTGGGCCAGGGGAATGAAAAACTGTTTTTT
clone size: .
D gene: .
CDR3 length: 15
V gene: TRBV6-6
J gene: TRBJ1-4

CDR3 protein: CASRPVGANTGELFF
CDR3 DNA: TGTGCCAGCAGGCCGGTAGGGGCCAACACCGGGGAGCTGTTTTTT
clone size: few
D gene: .
CDR3 length: 15
V gene: TRBV2
J gene: TRBJ2-2

CDR3 protein: CASRYRGVRGCNQPQHF
CDR3 DNA: TGTGCCAGCAGGTACAGGGGGGTCCGGGGGTGCAATCAGCCCCAGCATTTT
clone size: .
D gene: .
CDR3 length: 17
V gene: TRBV21-1
J gene: TRBJ1-5

CDR3 protein: CASSDGQGYYGYTF
CDR3 DNA: TGTGCCAGCAGTGATGGGCAGGGGTACTATGGCTACACCTTC
clone size: .
D gene: .
CDR3 length: 14
V gene: TRBV2
J gene: TRBJ1-2

CDR3 protein: CAISAGIFAASRMNTEAFF
CDR3 DNA: TGTGCCATCAGTGCAGGGATTTTTGCGGCCAGCAGGATGAACACTGAAGCTTTCTTT
clone size: few
D gene: .
CDR3 length: 19
V gene: TRBV10-3
J gene: TRBJ1-1

CDR3 protein: CASSLGGGGNEKLFF
CDR3 DNA: TGTGCCAGCAGCTTAGGCGGGGGGGGTAATGAAAAACTGTTTTTT
clone size: once
D gene: .
CDR3 length: 15
V gene: TRBV11-2
J gene: TRBJ1-4

CDR3 protein: CASSEVGARNYGYTF
CDR3 DNA: TGTGCCAGCAGTGAAGTAGGGGCGCGGAACTATGGCTACACCTTC
clone size: .
D gene: .
CDR3 length: 15
V gene: TRBV6-1
J gene: TRBJ1-2

CDR3 protein: CASSLGGGARTEAFF
CDR3 DNA: TGTGCCAGCAGCTTGGGTGGGGGGGCGAGGACTGAAGCTTTCTTT
clone size: .
D gene: .
CDR3 length: 15
V gene: TRBV5-4
J gene: TRBJ1-1

CDR3 protein: CASSDDRVNSNQPQHF
CDR3 DNA: TGCGCCAGCAGTGATGACAGGGTTAATAGCAATCAGCCCCAGCATTTT
clone size: .
D gene: TRBD1
CDR3 length: 16
V gene: TRBV10-2
J gene: TRBJ1-5

CDR3 protein: CASSLAGVGNTEAFF
CDR3 DNA: TGCGCCAGCAGCTTGGCCGGGGTCGGGAACACTGAAGCTTTCTTT
clone size: .
D gene: .
CDR3 length: 15
V gene: TRBV5-1
J gene: TRBJ1-1

CDR3 protein: CASSRLGANLQETQYF
CDR3 DNA: TGTGCCAGCAGTCGTCTAGGAGCTAACCTCCAAGAGACCCAGTACTTC
clone size: once
D gene: .
CDR3 length: 16
V gene: TRBV7-2
J gene: TRBJ2-5

CDR3 protein: CASGLVLGGQGAHEQYF
CDR3 DNA: TGTGCTAGTGGTTTGGTACTCGGGGGACAGGGGGCCCACGAGCAGTACTTC
clone size: once
D gene: TRBD1
CDR3 length: 17
V gene: TRBV12-5
J gene: TRBJ2-7

CDR3 protein: CASSARDSSNQPQHF
CDR3 DNA: TGTGCCAGCAGTGCGCGGGACAGCTCCAATCAGCCCCAGCATTTT
clone size: .
D gene: TRBD1
CDR3 length: 15
V gene: TRBV6-1
J gene: TRBJ1-5